This TCR beta chain emerged from a study of shared clonotypes between healthy human individuals (dated by TCRdb to 2018 to 2020). Background on the whole study: A couple of women and a few men aged 18 to 49 years were included in the cohort. For each donor, three plates each were used for CD4 naive and CD4 memory, two plates were used for CD8 naive, and one plate was used for CD8 memory. Blood TCR repertoires of about five healthy adults were deeply sequenced to estimate repertoire size and the extent of clonotype sharing between individuals. Different laboratories and diverse techniques were used to prepare libraries and sequence TCR repertoires, to increase sequencing depth and limit assay-specific biases. Per donor, leukapheresis produced somewhere between about 0.94 and 9 billion PBMCs. Study-level results and caveats: Because the study included only a small number of donors, the genetic and exposure-history diversity represented was limited. Clonotypes shared by all four sorted-subset donors showed higher generation probabilities than non-shared clonotypes. Naive subsets generally had larger estimated clonotype richness than memory subsets did. Sampling was restricted to blood, and TCR repertoires in tissue are likely to differ from TCR repertoires in blood. Pairwise subsampling indicated that sequencing depth was expected to affect the degree of clonotype sharing among donors. Incomplete sequencing was indicated by rarefaction of sorted-subset datasets, despite the large sequencing depth. About 4.5% of naive CD4, more than 3% of naive CD8, roughly 2.4% of memory CD4, and 0.4% of memory CD8 clonotypes were shared across several donors.

Inclusive of the bounding cysteine and phenylalanine, the CDR3 is 13 residues long. The retained sequence is limited to the CDR3, 39 bases, with the frame set at the first base. Between the V and J ends, shortened by 5 bases and 4 bases respectively, the junction contains 11 bases. The germline V gene (reference sequence) yields SEHNR for CDR1 and FQNEAQ for CDR2. Healthy HIV-negative adults with no recently reported acute infections or vaccinations were included as donors. All donors were Caucasian adults living in Nashville, Tennessee, USA. CD8 memory samples consisted of magnetically selected CD45RO+ cells combined with CCR7-negative CD45RA+ effector memory (TemRA) cells. Blood was collected by leukapheresis, and PBMCs were isolated by Ficoll-Histopaque density gradient centrifugation and then cryopreserved in liquid nitrogen vapor phase. Purity and quantity of every magnetically sorted T cell population were checked by analytical flow cytometry. Genomic DNA was isolated from each sorted fraction and quantified by UV absorbance on a Nanodrop 2000c.

Using the deep immunoSEQ assay, TCR CDR3 regions were amplified from genomic DNA by multiplex PCR. For each cell subset, the extracted genomic DNA was distributed evenly across all wells of several immunoSEQ 96-well plates, and each plate served as one replicate. For sorted subsets, each replicate PCR was loaded with roughly 190 ng genomic DNA, equivalent to roughly 30,000 T cell genomes. Purified libraries were quantified with a Qubit 3.0 fluorometer, sized on a Bioanalyzer 2100, and re-quantified with the KAPA Library Quantification kit. Every immunoSEQ 96-well plate was sequenced on a separate single-read 150-cycle Illumina NextSeq 550 flow cell. In the source study's methods: The immunoSEQ output contained only junctional sequences without quality scores, so filtering could not match that applied to full-length reads. To assign V/J genes and CDR3, sequences were annotated against IMGT germline references using PyIR, a Python wrapper for IgBLAST v1.9. Any read was removed if the V/J assignment was weak (E-value above 1e-6), the CDR3 was missing, or the read contained stop codons, out-of-frame junctions, or ambiguous translated residues. A V3J clonotype was defined by an identical inferred V gene, J gene, and CDR3 amino acid sequence. The percentage overlap between two repertoires was calculated by dividing the number of shared unique clonotypes by the size of the smaller repertoire. Three approaches were used to assess repertoire richness: RTK rarefaction, the Chao1 estimator, and Recon v2.1 estimates of unobserved clonotypes. OLGA was used to compute generation probabilities for all TCRbeta clonotypes that the gDNA method yielded from a handful of donors. What TCRdb holds here is the immuneACCESS table cut down to in-frame rearrangements. Part of the clones is not present; checked against another copy, under half of the missing clones reflect an unresolved V gene, and the others are unexplained. D and trimming were read from the DNA, whereas the V and J calls and clone size are those reported in that table. Across this sample there are some 120,000 clones, with around 68% seen only once. In total, the top ten clones hold roughly 24% of the sample.

A word on this clone: Its antigen is unknown. Base qualities are not at hand, and no much larger clone is one base apart.

The source of this sequence is a woman aged 25 to 39 in good health. The sequence joins TRBV7-9 to TRBJ1-2; the D gene cannot be named for sure. Specimen: memory CD8+ T cells sorted from blood. Taken with the paper, the label for cell subset or site translates to: CD45RO+ cells pooled with CCR7-negative TemRA cells. The CDR3 corresponds to CASSPTVGYGYTF. The sequenced DNA: TGTGCCAGCAGCCCCACCGTTGGCTATGGCTACACCTTC.